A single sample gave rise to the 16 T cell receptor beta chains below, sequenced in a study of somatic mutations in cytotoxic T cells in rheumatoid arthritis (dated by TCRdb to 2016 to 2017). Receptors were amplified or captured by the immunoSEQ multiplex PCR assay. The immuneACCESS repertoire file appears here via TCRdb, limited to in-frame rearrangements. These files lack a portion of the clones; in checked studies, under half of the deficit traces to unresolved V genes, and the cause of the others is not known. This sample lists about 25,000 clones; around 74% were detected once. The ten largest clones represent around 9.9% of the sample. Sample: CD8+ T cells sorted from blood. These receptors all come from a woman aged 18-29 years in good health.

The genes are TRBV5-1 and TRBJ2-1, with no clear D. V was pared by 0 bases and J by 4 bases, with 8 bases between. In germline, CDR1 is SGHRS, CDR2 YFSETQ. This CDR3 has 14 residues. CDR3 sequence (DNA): TGCGCCAGCAGCTTGGCTGGACCTTACAATGAGCAGTTCTTC. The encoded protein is CASSLAGPYNEQFF.

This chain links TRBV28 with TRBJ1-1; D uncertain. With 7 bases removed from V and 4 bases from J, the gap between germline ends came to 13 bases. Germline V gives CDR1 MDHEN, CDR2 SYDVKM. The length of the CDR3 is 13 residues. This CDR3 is CASTLPAGTEAFF. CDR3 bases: TGTGCCAGCACCCTACCGGCGGGCACTGAAGCTTTCTTT.

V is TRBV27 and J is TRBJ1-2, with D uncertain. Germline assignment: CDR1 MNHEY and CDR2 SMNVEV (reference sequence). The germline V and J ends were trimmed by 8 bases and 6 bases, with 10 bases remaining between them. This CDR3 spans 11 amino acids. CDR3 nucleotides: TGTGCCAGCGGGAGGAACCATGGCTACACCTTC. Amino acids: CASGRNHGYTF.

The CDR3 region is CASSGPETDSARETQYF. The DNA of the CDR3 is TGTGCCAGCAGCGGCCCCGAGACGGACTCGGCCAGAGAGACCCAGTACTTC. This chain uses TRBV2 with TRBJ2-5; perhaps TRBD2 as D (5 bases). The V end was cut by 6 bases, the J end by 4 bases, with 24 bases between. The CDR3 is 17 residues long. From germline, CDR1 is SNHLY and CDR2 FYNNEI. Drawing the rest from reference TRBV2 and TRBJ2-5, the complete variable domain is EPEVTQTPSHQVTQMGQEVILRCVPISNHLYFYWYRQILGQKVEFLVSFYNNEISEKSEIFDDQFSVERPDGSNFTLKIRSTKLEDSAMYFCASSGPETDSARETQYFGPGTRLLVL.

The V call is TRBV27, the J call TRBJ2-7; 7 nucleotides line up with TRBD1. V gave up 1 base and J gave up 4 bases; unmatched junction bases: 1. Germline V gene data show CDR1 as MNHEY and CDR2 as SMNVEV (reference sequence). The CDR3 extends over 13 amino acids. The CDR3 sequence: CASSLLQGYEQYF. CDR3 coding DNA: TGTGCCAGCAGTTTATTACAGGGGTACGAGCAGTACTTC.

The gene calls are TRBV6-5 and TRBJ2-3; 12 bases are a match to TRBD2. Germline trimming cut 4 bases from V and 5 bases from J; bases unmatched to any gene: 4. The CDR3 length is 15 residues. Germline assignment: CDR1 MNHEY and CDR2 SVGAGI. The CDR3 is CASSLGLAGIDTQYF. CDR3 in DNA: TGTGCCAGCAGTTTAGGACTAGCGGGAATAGATACGCAGTATTTT.

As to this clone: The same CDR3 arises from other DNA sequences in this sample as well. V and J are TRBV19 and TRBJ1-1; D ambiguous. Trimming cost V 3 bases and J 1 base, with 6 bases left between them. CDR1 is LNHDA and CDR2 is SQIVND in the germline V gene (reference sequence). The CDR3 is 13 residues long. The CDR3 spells CASSIGENTEAFF. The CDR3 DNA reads TGTGCCAGTAGTATTGGGGAGAACACTGAAGCTTTCTTT.

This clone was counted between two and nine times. The CDR3 here is CASSLYKDTQYF. The CDR3 bases are TGTGCCAGCAGCCTATACAAAGATACGCAGTATTTT. The chain joins TRBV7-9 to TRBJ2-3; D ambiguous. In germline, CDR1 is SEHNR, CDR2 FQNEAQ (reference sequence). V was cut by 5 bases and J by 5 bases, with 8 bases left in between. The CDR3 has 12 amino acids.

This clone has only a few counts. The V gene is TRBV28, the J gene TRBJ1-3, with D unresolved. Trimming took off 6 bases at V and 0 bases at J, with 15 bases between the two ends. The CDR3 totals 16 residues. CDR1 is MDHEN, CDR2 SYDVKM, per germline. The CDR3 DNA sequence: TGTGCCAGCAGCCCCTCCTTGTTTAGCTCTGGAAACACCATATATTTT. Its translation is CASSPSLFSSGNTIYF.

The CDR3 DNA reads as TGTGCCAGCAGCCTCGCGGGGGGGCGGGTCACAGATACGCAGTATTTT. It codes for CASSLAGGRVTDTQYF. The V call is TRBV4-2, the J call TRBJ2-3; 9 nucleotides align to TRBD2. V shed 4 bases, J shed 2 bases, and the junction held 7 bases outside the gene matches. CDR3 length: 16 residues. Germline loops: CDR1 LGHNA, CDR2 YNFKEQ.

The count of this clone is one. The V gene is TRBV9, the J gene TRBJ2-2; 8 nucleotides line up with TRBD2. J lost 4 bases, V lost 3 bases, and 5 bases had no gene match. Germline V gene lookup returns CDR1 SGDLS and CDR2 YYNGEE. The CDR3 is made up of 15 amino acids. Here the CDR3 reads CASSARGGSTGELFF. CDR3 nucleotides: TGTGCCAGCAGCGCCCGGGGGGGAAGCACCGGGGAGCTGTTTTTT.

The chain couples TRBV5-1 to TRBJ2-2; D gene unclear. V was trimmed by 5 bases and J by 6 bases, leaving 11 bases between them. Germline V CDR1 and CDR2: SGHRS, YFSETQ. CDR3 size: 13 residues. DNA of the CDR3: TGCGCCAGCAGACCGGCTAGTTCCGGGGAGCTGTTTTTT. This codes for CASRPASSGELFF.

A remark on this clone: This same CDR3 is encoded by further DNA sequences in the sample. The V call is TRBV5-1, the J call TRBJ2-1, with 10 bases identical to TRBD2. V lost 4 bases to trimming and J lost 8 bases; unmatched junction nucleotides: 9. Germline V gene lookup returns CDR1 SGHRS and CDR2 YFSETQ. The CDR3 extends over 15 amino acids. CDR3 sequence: CASSPPSGSTDEQFF. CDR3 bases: TGCGCCAGCAGCCCACCTAGCGGGAGTACAGATGAGCAGTTCTTC.

The CDR3 spells CASSEGHLQETQYF. For the CDR3, the DNA is TGTGCCAGCAGCGAAGGACATTTACAAGAGACCCAGTACTTC. This chain uses TRBV7-9 with TRBJ2-5, with D perhaps TRBD1 (5 bases). The germline V gene has CDR1 SEHNR and CDR2 FQNEAQ (reference sequence). Trimming removed 5 bases at V and 2 bases at J, with 12 bases between. The CDR3 is made up of 14 amino acids.

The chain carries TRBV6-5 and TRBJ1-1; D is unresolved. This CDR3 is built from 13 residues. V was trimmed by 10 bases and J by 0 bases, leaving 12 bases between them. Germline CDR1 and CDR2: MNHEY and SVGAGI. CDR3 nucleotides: TGTGCCACCACCCCCGGGGTGAACACTGAAGCTTTCTTT. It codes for CATTPGVNTEAFF.

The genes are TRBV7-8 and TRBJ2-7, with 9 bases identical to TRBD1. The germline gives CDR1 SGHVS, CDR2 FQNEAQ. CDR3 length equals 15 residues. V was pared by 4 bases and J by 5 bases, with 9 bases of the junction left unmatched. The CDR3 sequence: CASSSGQGSLDEQYV. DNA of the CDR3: TGTGCCAGCAGCTCTGGACAGGGGAGTCTGGACGAGCAGTACGTC.